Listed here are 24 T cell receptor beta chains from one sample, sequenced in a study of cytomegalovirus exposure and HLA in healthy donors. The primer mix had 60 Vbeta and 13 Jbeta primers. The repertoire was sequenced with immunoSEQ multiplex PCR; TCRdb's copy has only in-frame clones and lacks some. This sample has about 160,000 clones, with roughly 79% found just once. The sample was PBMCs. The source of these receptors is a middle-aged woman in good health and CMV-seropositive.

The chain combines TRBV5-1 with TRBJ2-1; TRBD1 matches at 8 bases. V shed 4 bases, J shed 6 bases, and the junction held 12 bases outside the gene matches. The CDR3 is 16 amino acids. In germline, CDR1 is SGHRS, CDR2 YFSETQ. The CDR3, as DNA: TGCGCCAGCAGCCCCGGGACAGGCAGTCTACGCAATGAGCAGTTCTTC. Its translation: CASSPGTGSLRNEQFF.

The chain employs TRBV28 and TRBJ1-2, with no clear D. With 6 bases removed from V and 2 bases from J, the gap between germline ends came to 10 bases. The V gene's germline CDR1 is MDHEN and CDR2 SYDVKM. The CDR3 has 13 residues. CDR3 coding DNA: TGTGCCAGCAGCCCCCCAGCGAACTATGGCTACACCTTC. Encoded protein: CASSPPANYGYTF.

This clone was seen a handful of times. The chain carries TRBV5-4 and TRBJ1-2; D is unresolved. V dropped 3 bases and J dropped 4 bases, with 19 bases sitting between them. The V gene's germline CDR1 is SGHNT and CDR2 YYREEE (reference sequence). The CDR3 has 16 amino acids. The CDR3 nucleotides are TGTGCCAGCAGCTCCATGACAAGGGAGGCGTCCTATGGCTACACCTTC. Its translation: CASSSMTREASYGYTF.

Written as DNA, the CDR3 is TGTGCCAGCAGCTTACACAACACTACCAGGGGGCAGGTCTCACCCCTCCACTTT. Translating it yields CASSLHNTTRGQVSPLHF. The chain couples TRBV11-3 to TRBJ1-6; 8 nucleotides match TRBD1. Germline-derived CDR1 and CDR2 are SGHNT and YENEEA. The CDR3 is 18 residues long. V was clipped by 2 bases and J by 10 bases; unmatched bases: 16.

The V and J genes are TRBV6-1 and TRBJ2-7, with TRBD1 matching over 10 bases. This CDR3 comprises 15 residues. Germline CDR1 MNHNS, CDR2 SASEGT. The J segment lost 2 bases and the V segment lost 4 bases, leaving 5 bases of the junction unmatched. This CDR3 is CASSAAGQGAYEQYF. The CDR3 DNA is TGTGCCAGCAGTGCCGCAGGACAGGGGGCCTACGAGCAGTACTTC.

The CDR3 sequence is CASSLVGTGEIYGYTF. DNA of the CDR3: TGTGCCAGCAGCTTAGTGGGGACAGGGGAAATCTATGGCTACACCTTC. This chain connects TRBV7-9 to TRBJ1-2, with TRBD1 matching over 10 bases. The V and J ends lost 1 base and 4 bases, in that order; junction bases with no gene match: 6. Germline V gene data show CDR1 as SEHNR and CDR2 as FQNEAQ (reference sequence). The CDR3 is made up of 16 amino acids.

For the CDR3, the DNA is TGTGCCAGCAGCTTAATGGGCGGGACAGGGGGTTCACCCCTCCACTTT. It encodes CASSLMGGTGGSPLHF. V usage is TRBV13 and J usage is TRBJ1-6, with TRBD1 matching 11 bases. Trimming took 2 bases from V and 9 from J; bases not matched to a gene: 6. This CDR3 spans 16 amino acids. Germline V gene sequence: CDR1 PRHDT, CDR2 FYEKMQ (reference sequence).

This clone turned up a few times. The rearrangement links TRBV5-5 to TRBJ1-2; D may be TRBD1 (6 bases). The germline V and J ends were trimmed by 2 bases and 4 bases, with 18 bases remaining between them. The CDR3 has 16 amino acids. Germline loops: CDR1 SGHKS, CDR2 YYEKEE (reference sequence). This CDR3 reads CASSLLQTGRVYGYTF. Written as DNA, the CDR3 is TGTGCCAGCAGCTTACTCCAAACAGGGAGGGTCTATGGCTACACCTTC.

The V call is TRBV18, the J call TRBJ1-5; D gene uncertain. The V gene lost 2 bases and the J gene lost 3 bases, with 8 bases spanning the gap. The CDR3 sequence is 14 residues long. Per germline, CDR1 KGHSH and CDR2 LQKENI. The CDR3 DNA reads TGTGCCAGCTCACCAGCACGGGACAATCAGCCCCAGCATTTT. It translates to CASSPARDNQPQHF.

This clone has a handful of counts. Written as DNA, the CDR3 is TGTGCCTGGAGAGGGGGTCCATCGCCCCTCCACTTT. The encoded protein is CAWRGGPSPLHF. The chain carries TRBV30 and TRBJ1-6; D might be TRBD1 (6 bases). Germline V CDR1 and CDR2: GTSNPN, SVGIG (reference sequence). Trimming left V 3 bases short and J 13 bases short, with 13 bases between. This CDR3 has 12 amino acids.

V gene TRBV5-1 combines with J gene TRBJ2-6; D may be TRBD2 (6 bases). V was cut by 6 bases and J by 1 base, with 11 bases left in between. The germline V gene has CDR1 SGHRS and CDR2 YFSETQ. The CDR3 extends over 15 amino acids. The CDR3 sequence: CASKVGTSGANVLTF. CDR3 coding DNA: TGCGCCAGCAAGGTCGGGACTTCTGGGGCCAACGTCCTGACTTTC.

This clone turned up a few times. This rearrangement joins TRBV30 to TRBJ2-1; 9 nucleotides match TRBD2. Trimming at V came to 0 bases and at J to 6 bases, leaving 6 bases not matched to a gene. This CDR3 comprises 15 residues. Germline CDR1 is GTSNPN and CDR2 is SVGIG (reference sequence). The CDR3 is CAWSVLGGGANEQFF. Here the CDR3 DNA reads TGTGCCTGGAGTGTCTTGGGCGGGGGGGCCAATGAGCAGTTCTTC.

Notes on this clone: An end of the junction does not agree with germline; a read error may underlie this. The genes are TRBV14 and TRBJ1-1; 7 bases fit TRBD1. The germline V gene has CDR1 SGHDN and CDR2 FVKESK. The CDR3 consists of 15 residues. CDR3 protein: CASSQDSGGNTEALF. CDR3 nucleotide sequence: TGTGCCAGCAGCCAAGATTCAGGGGGGAACACTGAAGCTCTCTTT.

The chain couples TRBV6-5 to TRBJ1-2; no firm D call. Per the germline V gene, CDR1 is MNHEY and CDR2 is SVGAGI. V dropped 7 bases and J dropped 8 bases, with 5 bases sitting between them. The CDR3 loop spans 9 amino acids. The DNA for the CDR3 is TGTGCCAGCACGAGGGGCTACACCTTC. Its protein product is CASTRGYTF.

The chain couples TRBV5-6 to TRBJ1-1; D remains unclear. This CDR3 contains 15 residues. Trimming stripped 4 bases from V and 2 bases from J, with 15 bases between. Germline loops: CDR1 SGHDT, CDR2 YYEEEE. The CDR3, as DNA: TGTGCCAGCAGCCGGGCTGGAGGGCTTAACACTGAAGCTTTCTTT. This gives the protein CASSRAGGLNTEAFF.

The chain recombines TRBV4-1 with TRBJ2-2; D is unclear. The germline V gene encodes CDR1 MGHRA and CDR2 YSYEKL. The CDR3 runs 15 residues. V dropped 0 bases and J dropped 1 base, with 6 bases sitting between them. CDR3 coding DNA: TGCGCCAGCAGCCAAGAACTGGTGAACACCGGGGAGCTGTTTTTT. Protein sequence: CASSQELVNTGELFF.

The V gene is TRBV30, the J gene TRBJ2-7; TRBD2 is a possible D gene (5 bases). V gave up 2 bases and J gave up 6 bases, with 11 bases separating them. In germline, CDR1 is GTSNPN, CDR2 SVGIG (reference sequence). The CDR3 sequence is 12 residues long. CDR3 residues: CAWSTNRGEQYF. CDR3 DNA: TGTGCCTGGAGTACCAACCGGGGCGAGCAGTACTTC.

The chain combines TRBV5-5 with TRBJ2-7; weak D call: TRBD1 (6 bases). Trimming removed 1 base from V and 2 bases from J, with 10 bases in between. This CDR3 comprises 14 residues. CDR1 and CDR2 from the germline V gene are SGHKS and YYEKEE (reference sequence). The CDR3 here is CASSLWGQPYEQYF. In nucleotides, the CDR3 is TGTGCCAGCAGCTTGTGGGGGCAGCCCTACGAGCAGTACTTC.

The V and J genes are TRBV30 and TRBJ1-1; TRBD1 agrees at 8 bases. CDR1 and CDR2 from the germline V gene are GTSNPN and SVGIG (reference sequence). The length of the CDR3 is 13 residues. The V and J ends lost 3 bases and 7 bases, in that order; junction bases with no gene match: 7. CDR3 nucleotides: TGTGCCTGGAGGGTCCAGGGGGCCGGTGAAGCTTTCTTT. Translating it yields CAWRVQGAGEAFF. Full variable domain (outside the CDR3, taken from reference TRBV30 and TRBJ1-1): SQTIHQWPATLVQPVGSPLSLECTVEGTSNPNLYWYRQAAGRGLQLLFYSVGIGQISSEVPQNLSASRPQDRQFILSSKKLLLSDSGFYLCAWRVQGAGEAFFGQGTRLTVV.

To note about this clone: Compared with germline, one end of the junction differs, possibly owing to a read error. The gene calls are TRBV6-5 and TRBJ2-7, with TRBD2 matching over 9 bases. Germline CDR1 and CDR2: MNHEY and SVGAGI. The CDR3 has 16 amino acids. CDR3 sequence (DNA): TGTGCCAGCAGTTACTCTGTGCCTAGCGGGGACTACAAGCAGTACTTC. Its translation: CASSYSVPSGDYKQYF.

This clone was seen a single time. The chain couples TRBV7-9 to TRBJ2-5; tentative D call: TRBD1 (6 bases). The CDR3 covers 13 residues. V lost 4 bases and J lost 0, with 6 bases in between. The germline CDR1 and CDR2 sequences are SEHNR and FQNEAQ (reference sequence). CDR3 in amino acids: CASSWTDQETQYF. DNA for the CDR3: TGTGCCAGCAGCTGGACAGACCAAGAGACCCAGTACTTC.

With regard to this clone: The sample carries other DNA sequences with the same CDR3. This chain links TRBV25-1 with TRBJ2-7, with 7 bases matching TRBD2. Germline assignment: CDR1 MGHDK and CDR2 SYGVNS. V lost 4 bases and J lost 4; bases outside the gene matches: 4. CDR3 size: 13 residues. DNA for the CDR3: TGTGCCAGCAGTGTAAGCGGGGTTTACGAGCAGTACTTC. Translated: CASSVSGVYEQYF.

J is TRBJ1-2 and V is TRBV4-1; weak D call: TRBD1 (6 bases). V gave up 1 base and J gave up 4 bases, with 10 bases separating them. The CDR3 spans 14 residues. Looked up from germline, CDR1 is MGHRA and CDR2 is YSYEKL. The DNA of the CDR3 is TGCGCCAGCAGCCAAGTCGAGGGGGTCTATGGCTACACCTTC. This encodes CASSQVEGVYGYTF.

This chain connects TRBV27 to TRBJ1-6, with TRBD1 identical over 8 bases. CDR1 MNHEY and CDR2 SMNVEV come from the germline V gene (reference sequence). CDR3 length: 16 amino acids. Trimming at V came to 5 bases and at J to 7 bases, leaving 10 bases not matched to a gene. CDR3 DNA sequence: TGTGCCAGCAGTCGCGGGACAGGAACGGGGAATTCACCCCTCCACTTT. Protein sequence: CASSRGTGTGNSPLHF.